This T cell receptor beta chain was captured in a study of T cells in women clearing cervical HPV infection. Generated by immunoSEQ multiplex PCR, the TCRdb table keeps only in-frame clones and is missing some. This repertoire includes nearly 20,000 clones. With regard to this clone: The CDR3 is cut off 3 residues early in the read; its end comes from the germline J gene.

Germline loops: CDR1 GTSNPN, CDR2 SVGIG (reference sequence). This CDR3 region has 15 residues. V shed 4 bases, J shed 1 base, and the junction held 6 bases outside the gene matches. The specimen sequenced was blood buffy coat. This receptor was taken from a woman aged 18 to 75 with a cervical HPV16 infection that either progressed to CIN3+ or cleared (not recorded which). The chain employs TRBV30 and TRBJ2-2, with 7 bases matching TRBD1. The CDR3 loop is CAWTGDRLNTGELFF. Partial CDR3 DNA: TGTGCCTGGACCGGGGACAGATTGAACACCGGGGAG. The full variable domain, with the rest looked up from reference TRBV30 and TRBJ2-2, is SQTIHQWPATLVQPVGSPLSLECTVEGTSNPNLYWYRQAAGRGLQLLFYSVGIGQISSEVPQNLSASRPQDRQFILSSKKLLLSDSGFYLCAWTGDRLNTGELFFGEGSRLTVL.